The 22 T cell receptor beta chains listed next were all sequenced from one sample in a study of blood T cell repertoires in COVID-19. TCRdb's table, derived via immunoSEQ multiplex PCR, lists solely in-frame clones and lacks some. This repertoire shows roughly 150,000 clones, 84% found once; its top ten account for 11%. Sequencing used peripheral blood. The receptors come from a man in his sixties or seventies with active or convalescent COVID-19.

V gene TRBV7-2 combines with J gene TRBJ1-2, with D possibly being TRBD1 (5 bases). V was cut by 1 base and J by 4 bases, with 13 bases left in between. The CDR3 sequence is 15 residues long. Germline assignment: CDR1 SGHTA and CDR2 FQGNSA. The CDR3 sequence is CASSLGAGISYGYTF. The CDR3 DNA sequence: TGTGCCAGCAGCTTAGGGGCAGGGATTAGCTATGGCTACACCTTC.

The chain is built from TRBV7-2 and TRBJ2-1; 8 bases match TRBD2. The germline V gene encodes CDR1 SGHTA and CDR2 FQGNSA. V gave up 3 bases and J gave up 4 bases; unmatched junction bases: 5. The CDR3 is 15 residues long. The CDR3 loop reads CASSFTSGGYNEQFF. As DNA, the CDR3 is TGTGCCAGCAGCTTCACTAGCGGAGGGTACAATGAGCAGTTCTTC.

This clone has just a few counts. The chain employs TRBV15 and TRBJ1-6; maybe TRBD1 (5 bases). The CDR3 is 15 residues long. Germline V CDR1 and CDR2: LNHNV, YYDKDF (reference sequence). Trimming took 1 base from V and 6 from J, leaving 10 bases between them. The CDR3 nucleotides read TGTGCCACCAGCAGAGGGACAAGTTCTAATTCACCCCTCCACTTT. It yields the protein CATSRGTSSNSPLHF. Full variable domain (remainder filled in from reference TRBV15 and TRBJ1-6): DAMVIQNPRYQVTQFGKPVTLSCSQTLNHNVMYWYQQKSSQAPKLLFHYYDKDFNNEADTPDNFQSRRPNTSFCFLDIRSPGLGDTAMYLCATSRGTSSNSPLHFGNGTRLTVT.

In DNA form, the CDR3 reads TGTGCCAGCAGCCTACAGGGGCCGGTCAGCCCCCAGCATTTT. Protein sequence: CASSLQGPVSPQHF. The chain is built from TRBV7-2 and TRBJ1-5; 7 bases are a match to TRBD1. This CDR3 spans 14 amino acids. CDR1 and CDR2 (germline): SGHTA, FQGNSA. With V trimmed by 5 bases and J by 10 bases, 11 bases remained unmatched.

The V call is TRBV7-2, the J call TRBJ1-4; D might be TRBD1 (5 bases). The CDR3 is 15 residues long. The germline V gene encodes CDR1 SGHTA and CDR2 FQGNSA. V was cut by 4 bases and J by 0 bases, with 9 bases left in between. CDR3 nucleotide sequence: TGTGCCAGCAGCTACCAGGGTTCAACTAATGAAAAACTGTTTTTT. Its protein is CASSYQGSTNEKLFF.

This rearrangement joins TRBV5-1 to TRBJ2-1; TRBD2 aligns across 9 bases. The CDR3 has 15 residues. Trimming took 4 bases from V and 4 from J; bases not matched to a gene: 6. Germline CDR1 is SGHRS and CDR2 is YFSETQ. In DNA, the CDR3 is TGCGCCAGCAGCCCCAGGCTAGCGGGGTACAATGAGCAGTTCTTC. Translation: CASSPRLAGYNEQFF.

The DNA of the CDR3 is TGTGCCAGCAGCCAGGGTATGGGGAACACTGAAGCTTTCTTT. This codes for CASSQGMGNTEAFF. The chain is built from TRBV7-3 and TRBJ1-1; weak D call: TRBD1 (5 bases). CDR1 is SGHTA, CDR2 FQGTGA, per germline. Trimming pared 5 bases from V and 1 base from J, leaving 11 bases between. The CDR3 consists of 14 residues.

The chain joins TRBV27 to TRBJ2-1, with 7 bases aligning to TRBD2. V trimming: 3 bases; J trimming: 4 bases; junction bases outside the gene matches: 6. Germline V gene lookup returns CDR1 MNHEY and CDR2 SMNVEV (reference sequence). This CDR3 is 15 amino acids long. CDR3 amino acids: CASSFPAGRYNEQFF. In DNA form, the CDR3 reads TGTGCCAGCAGTTTCCCAGCGGGACGGTACAATGAGCAGTTCTTC.

This chain links TRBV14 with TRBJ2-3; 9 nucleotides match TRBD2. V dropped 2 bases and J dropped 2; count of bases not matched to a gene: 2. Per germline, CDR1 SGHDN and CDR2 FVKESK. The CDR3 totals 15 residues. The CDR3 loop reads CASSQTSGFTDTQYF. The CDR3 nucleotides read TGTGCCAGCAGCCAAACTAGCGGGTTCACAGATACGCAGTATTTT.

The rearrangement joins TRBV5-1 to TRBJ2-7; the D gene is possibly TRBD1 (5 bases). In germline, CDR1 is SGHRS, CDR2 YFSETQ. The CDR3 runs to 13 residues. Trimming removed 4 bases at V and 5 bases at J, with 13 bases between. CDR3 in DNA: TGCGCCAGCAGCGTGGGGTGGGGCAACGAGCAGTACTTC. It translates to CASSVGWGNEQYF.

The V gene is TRBV5-1, the J gene TRBJ1-1; 9 bases line up with TRBD1. Germline V CDR1 and CDR2: SGHRS, YFSETQ. Unmatched junction bases numbered 5, after V lost 0 bases and J lost 5 bases. CDR3 length: 15 amino acids. CDR3 sequence (DNA): TGCGCCAGCAGCTTGGGGGACAGGGTTTGGACTGAAGCTTTCTTT. Its protein is CASSLGDRVWTEAFF.

Ten or more counts support this clone. The V and J genes are TRBV3-1 (or the pseudogene TRBV3-2) and TRBJ1-3; weak D call: TRBD1 (5 bases). Germline V CDR1 and CDR2: LGHDT, YNNKEL (reference sequence). The CDR3 has 16 amino acids. Trimming cost V 0 bases and J 4 bases, with 13 bases left between them. CDR3 bases: TGTGCCAGCAGCCAAGATCTCCCAGGGCCAGGAAACACCATATATTTT. Its protein product is CASSQDLPGPGNTIYF.

V and J are TRBV7-2 and TRBJ1-1; D gene unclear. Trimming stripped 5 bases from V and 4 bases from J, with 5 bases between. CDR3 length equals 11 residues. Germline V gene lookup returns CDR1 SGHTA and CDR2 FQGNSA. CDR3 amino acids: CASSPRTEAFF. CDR3 nucleotide sequence: TGTGCCAGCAGCCCCCGCACTGAAGCTTTCTTT.

This sequence joins TRBV7-2 and TRBJ1-3; 7 bases are shared with TRBD1. J was trimmed by 9 bases and V by 4 bases; bases with no gene match: 6. In germline, CDR1 is SGHTA, CDR2 FQGNSA. The CDR3 length is 13 residues. The CDR3 bases are TGTGCCAGCAGCTCCCAGGGGGAGAGCACCATATATTTT. Translating gives CASSSQGESTIYF.

This clone turned up a few times. V usage is TRBV19 and J usage is TRBJ2-7; no definite D call. Trimming shortened V by 9 bases and J by 0 bases, and 15 bases separated the two germline ends. Germline CDR1 and CDR2: LNHDA and SQIVND (reference sequence). This CDR3 spans 14 amino acids. The CDR3 here is CASSHLGSSYEQYF. As DNA, the CDR3 is TGTGCCAGCTCCCACCTGGGCAGCTCCTACGAGCAGTACTTC.

The genes are TRBV5-1 and TRBJ1-1; maybe TRBD1 (5 bases). Germline V gene data show CDR1 as SGHRS and CDR2 as YFSETQ. This CDR3 spans 12 amino acids. Deletions cut 2 bases from V and 5 bases from J, with 7 bases between. CDR3 sequence: CASSFSGTEAFF. The CDR3, as DNA: TGCGCCAGCAGCTTCTCAGGGACTGAAGCTTTCTTT.

This rearrangement joins TRBV30 to TRBJ1-1, with 7 nucleotides matching TRBD1. Germline V lookup: CDR1 GTSNPN, CDR2 SVGIG (reference sequence). J lost 6 bases, V lost 2 bases, and 6 bases had no gene match. The CDR3 extends over 13 amino acids. DNA for the CDR3: TGTGCCTGGAGTCCCGGGACAGTACCTGAAGCTTTCTTT. It is translated as CAWSPGTVPEAFF.

The J gene is TRBJ1-1, the V gene TRBV7-9; D might be TRBD1 (6 bases). V dropped 1 base and J dropped 1 base, with 10 bases sitting between them. Germline V gene data show CDR1 as SEHNR and CDR2 as FQNEAQ (reference sequence). This CDR3 is built from 15 residues. CDR3 DNA: TGTGCCAGCAGCTTAGAGGGGACATGGAACACTGAAGCTTTCTTT. Amino acids: CASSLEGTWNTEAFF.

The chain carries TRBV15 and TRBJ2-7; 8 bases agree with TRBD1. The CDR3 has 13 residues. The V gene end was trimmed by 6 bases and the J gene end by 7 bases; junction bases not matched to a gene: 8. Germline CDR1 LNHNV, CDR2 YYDKDF (reference sequence). DNA of the CDR3: TGTGCCACCAGGACAGGGGATCCGGGTGAGCAGTACTTC. Its translation is CATRTGDPGEQYF.

The genes are TRBV27 and TRBJ1-4, with 7 bases identical to TRBD1. After removal of 5 bases from V and 1 base from J, the junction contained 4 bases not matched to a gene. Germline V gene lookup returns CDR1 MNHEY and CDR2 SMNVEV (reference sequence). The CDR3 loop spans 15 amino acids. CDR3 nucleotide sequence: TGTGCCAGCAGTCCAGGGACAGTAACTAATGAAAAACTGTTTTTT. Residues: CASSPGTVTNEKLFF.

The rearrangement links TRBV19 to TRBJ1-6, with TRBD1 matching over 7 bases. With V trimmed by 5 bases and J by 5 bases, 3 bases remained unmatched. This CDR3 comprises 14 residues. From germline, CDR1 is LNHDA and CDR2 SQIVND (reference sequence). As DNA, the CDR3 is TGTGCCAGTAGTGGCGGGACAGATAATTCACCCCTCCACTTT. Its translation is CASSGGTDNSPLHF.

The chain uses TRBV19 and TRBJ1-3; D might be TRBD1 (6 bases). The germline gives CDR1 LNHDA, CDR2 SQIVND (reference sequence). The V end was cut by 4 bases, the J end by 5 bases, with 15 bases between. This CDR3 has 15 amino acids. Written as DNA, the CDR3 is TGTGCCAGTAGTACCCTCGAGGGGGAGCGAAACACCATATATTTT. Its protein product is CASSTLEGERNTIYF.